This TCR beta chain was sequenced for a study of cytomegalovirus exposure and HLA in healthy donors (dated by TCRdb to about 2017). In terms of the full investigation: The roughly 700 repertoires of the first cohort and the 95 to 150 validation repertoires were produced on the same platform, according to a later analysis. The study combined high-throughput TCR immunosequencing, statistical association of individual TCRs with disease status, and machine learning to predict cytomegalovirus infection status. The aim of the study was to test whether cataloging public T cell receptors could identify signatures of past pathogen exposure. Besides the first cohort of some 670 subjects, a separate validation cohort made up of over 95 different subjects was used. The research as a whole found: The study listed around 160 TCR beta chains as associated with cytomegalovirus. The classifier was reported to diagnose cytomegalovirus status with high specificity and sensitivity in both the original cohort and the validation cohort. Subsequent analysis determined that TCRs grouped into clusters in the first cohort also showed a tendency toward co-occurrence across the roughly 130 validation repertoires, and about 93% of cluster scores exceeded 0. All 110 or so repertoires were used to score co-occurrence in the validation cohort in a later analysis, because that analysis had no HLA typing for the cohort. In vitro tests confirmed that a few of the cytomegalovirus-associated TCR beta chains recognize cytomegalovirus antigens. Most TCR sequences were observed very rarely across donors, whereas some public TCRs were present in many individuals. The authors suggested that the approach could potentially be extended to other disease states and immunological phenotypes.

The library was built by means of the immunoSEQ multiplex PCR assay. Per the original workflow: A statistical classification framework was developed to diagnose cytomegalovirus status using the catalog of TCR beta chain sequences. The immuneACCESS repertoire file appears here via TCRdb, limited to in-frame rearrangements. These files lack a portion of the clones; in checked studies, under half of the deficit traces to unresolved V genes, and the cause of the others is not known. Clone size and V and J calls were adopted from that table, with D and trimming inferred from the DNA. This sample is represented by about 110,000 clones; about 88% of them were singletons. The top ten hold more than 1.5% of the sample. The CDR3 runs 15 amino acids, cysteine and phenylalanine included. The only DNA kept is the CDR3, 45 bases in frame from the first base. The V end loses 3 bases and the J end loses 4 bases, and a stretch of 12 bases separates them. The germline V gene (reference sequence) supplies CDR1 LNHDA and CDR2 SQIVND.

The donors belonged to the validation cohort of under 150 subjects, which was separate from the approximately 700-subject first cohort. On this clone: The target of this receptor is not known. Nothing much larger sits one base from this clone, and base qualities are not available.

The sample comprised PBMCs. The rearranged segments are TRBV19 and TRBJ1-4; 5 matching bases give a weak D call of TRBD1. This receptor was identified in a young woman in good health and CMV-seropositive. The CDR3 corresponds to CASSILQEHNEKLFF. The DNA sequence is as follows: TGTGCCAGTAGTATCTTACAGGAACATAATGAAAAACTGTTTTTT.